The TCR beta chain described here comes from a study of blood T cell repertoires in COVID-19. CDR3 length: 12 amino acids. Trimming took 3 bases from V and 4 from J, leaving 8 bases between them. Germline CDR1 and CDR2: GTSNPN and SVGIG (reference sequence). This clone was seen a single time. This table comes from immunoSEQ multiplex PCR, and its TCRdb copy is limited to in-frame clones, with some not included. Here the sample spans 200,000 to 250,000 clones, 85% to 90% being singletons. The chain uses TRBV30 and TRBJ2-3, with D possibly being TRBD2 (6 bases). The sequence came from a woman between 45 and 65 years old with acute or convalescent COVID-19. Sequenced material: peripheral blood. CDR3 amino acids: CAWRGGPDTQYF. The CDR3 nucleotides read TGTGCCTGGAGGGGGGGTCCAGATACGCAGTATTTT.